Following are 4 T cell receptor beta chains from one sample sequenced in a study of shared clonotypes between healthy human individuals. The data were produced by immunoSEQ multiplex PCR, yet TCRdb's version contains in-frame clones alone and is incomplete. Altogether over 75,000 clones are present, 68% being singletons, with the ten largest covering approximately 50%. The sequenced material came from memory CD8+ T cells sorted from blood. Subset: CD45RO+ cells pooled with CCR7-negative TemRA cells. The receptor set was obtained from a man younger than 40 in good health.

CDR3 region: CASSDPGTGFNEQFF. CDR3 sequence (DNA): TGCGCCAGCAGTGATCCCGGGACAGGGTTCAATGAGCAGTTCTTC. This chain links TRBV10-1 with TRBJ2-1; 9 nucleotides match TRBD1. J lost 6 bases, V lost 3 bases, and 6 bases had no gene match. CDR3 length: 15 amino acids. Germline loops: CDR1 WNHNN, CDR2 SYGVQD (reference sequence).

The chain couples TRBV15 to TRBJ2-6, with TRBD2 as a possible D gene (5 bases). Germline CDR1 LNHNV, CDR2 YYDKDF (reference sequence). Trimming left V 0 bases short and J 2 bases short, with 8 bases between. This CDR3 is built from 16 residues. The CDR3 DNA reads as TGTGCCACCAGCAGAGATAGGGAGACTGGGGCCAACGTCCTGACTTTC. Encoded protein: CATSRDRETGANVLTF. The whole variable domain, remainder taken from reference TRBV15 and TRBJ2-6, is DAMVIQNPRYQVTQFGKPVTLSCSQTLNHNVMYWYQQKSSQAPKLLFHYYDKDFNNEADTPDNFQSRRPNTSFCFLDIRSPGLGDTAMYLCATSRDRETGANVLTFGAGSRLTVL.

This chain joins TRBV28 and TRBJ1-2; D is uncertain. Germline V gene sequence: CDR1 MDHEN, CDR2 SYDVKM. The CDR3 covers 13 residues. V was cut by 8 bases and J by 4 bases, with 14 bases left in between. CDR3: CASSPGDSYGYTF. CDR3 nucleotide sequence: TGTGCCAGCTCTCCTGGAGATTCCTATGGCTACACCTTC.

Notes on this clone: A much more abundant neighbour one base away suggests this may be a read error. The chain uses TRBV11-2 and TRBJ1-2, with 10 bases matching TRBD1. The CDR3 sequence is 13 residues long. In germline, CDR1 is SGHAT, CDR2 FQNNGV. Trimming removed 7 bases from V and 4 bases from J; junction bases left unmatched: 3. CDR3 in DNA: TGTGCCAGCAACTGGGACAGGGGCTATGGCTACACCTTC. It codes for CASNWDRGYGYTF.